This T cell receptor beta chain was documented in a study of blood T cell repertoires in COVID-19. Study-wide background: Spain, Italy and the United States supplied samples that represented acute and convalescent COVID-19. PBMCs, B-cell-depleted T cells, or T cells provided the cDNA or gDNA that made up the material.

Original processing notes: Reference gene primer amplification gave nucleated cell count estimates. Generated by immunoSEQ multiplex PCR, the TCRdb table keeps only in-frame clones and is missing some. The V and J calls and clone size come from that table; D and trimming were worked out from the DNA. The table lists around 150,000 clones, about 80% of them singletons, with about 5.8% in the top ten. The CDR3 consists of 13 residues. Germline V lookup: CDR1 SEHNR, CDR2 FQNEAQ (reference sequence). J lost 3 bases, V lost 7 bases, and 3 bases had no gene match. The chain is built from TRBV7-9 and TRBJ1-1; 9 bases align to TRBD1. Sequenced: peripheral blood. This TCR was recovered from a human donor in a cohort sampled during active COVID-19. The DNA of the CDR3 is TGTGCCAGCAAAAGGACAGGGGACACTGAAGCTTTCTTT. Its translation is CASKRTGDTEAFF.